This entry is about one T cell receptor (beta chain). The antigen is not known. Clones were read by immunoSEQ multiplex PCR, and TCRdb kept only the in-frame ones, dropping some. Found here are some 1.5 million clones, roughly 96% of them singletons; the top ten hold roughly 1.2%. The data derive from a study of shared clonotypes between healthy human individuals. The CDR3 is 13 amino acids. The ends lost 7 bases at V and 3 bases at J; junction bases unmatched: 4. From germline, CDR1 is SGHRS and CDR2 YFSETQ. General study points: Clonotype sharing across several donors was observed for around 5.1% of naive CD4 clonotypes. Relative to memory subsets, naive subsets generally showed larger estimated richness.

This TCR came from a man aged 30 to 45 in good health. What was sequenced was naive CD4+ T cells sorted from blood. Noted subset: CD45RA+ positively selected. The genes are TRBV5-1 and TRBJ2-4, with TRBD2 matching over 7 bases. DNA for the CDR3: TGCGCCAGCTCCCCGGGGGGCAAAAACATTCAGTACTTC. Amino acid sequence: CASSPGGKNIQYF. Drawing the rest from reference TRBV5-1 and TRBJ2-4, the complete variable domain is KAGVTQTPRYLIKTRGQQVTLSCSPISGHRSVSWYQQTPGQGLQFLFEYFSETQRNKGNFPGRFSGRQFSNSRSEMNVSTLELGDSALYLCASSPGGKNIQYFGAGTRLSVL.